The clone carrying this T cell receptor (beta chain) was seen a handful of times. V dropped 0 bases and J dropped 0 bases, with 12 bases sitting between them. Germline CDR1 reads LGHDT; CDR2 reads YNNKEL (reference sequence). The CDR3 contains 16 residues. In TCRdb, the 5' RACE reads were re-called with MiXCR into one record per CDR3 protein. The sample records 120,000 or so distinct CDR3 sequences, roughly 15% being singletons. The source of the sample is a study of T cells after yellow fever vaccination. V gene TRBV3-1 combines with J gene TRBJ2-7; a weak D match, TRBD2 (6 bases). Specimen: CD8+ T cells sorted from PBMCs, collected 5 days after the yellow fever booster vaccination. The clonotype comes from a man aged 18 to 29 who received the YFV17D yellow fever vaccine. The CDR3 loop is CASSQDPGRDSYEQYF. The CDR3 nucleotides are TGTGCCAGCAGCCAAGATCCCGGGCGGGACTCCTACGAGCAGTACTTC.